This T cell receptor (beta chain) was documented in a study of T cell repertoires in cytomegalovirus infection. Study-level background: Public TCR beta signatures were indicative of both CMV infection and a matching HLA type.

Germline V lookup: CDR1 SEHNR, CDR2 FQNEAQ (reference sequence). J gave up 7 bases and V 5 bases, and 6 bases lay outside the gene matches. This CDR3 is 13 amino acids long. TCRdb passed the reads through MiXCR, listing each CDR3 protein once. The sample shows about 180,000 distinct CDR3 sequences, roughly an eighth of them seen only once. Study-level results: Using cumulative public TCR beta family frequency, the authors identified those who carried CMV together with the relevant HLA. Across the ex vivo response, the dominant clonotypes were HLA-C-restricted CMV-specific TCR beta clonotypes.

Of note for this clonotype: Its antigen is undetermined.

The sequenced sample was PBMCs. The chain employs TRBV7-9 and TRBJ1-2; 8 bases fit TRBD1. The sequence was collected from a human donor in good health (CMV status not recorded). Some clones in this sample may be carry-over from other donors' samples. The CDR3 nucleotides read TGTGCCAGCAGCCGATTCGACAGGGGTGGCTACACCTTC. Encoded protein: CASSRFDRGGYTF.